This T cell receptor beta chain was recorded in a study of T-cell reconstitution after alpha-beta-depleted transplantation in children. The CDR3 contains 16 residues. The ends were cut back, 5 bases at V and 0 bases at J, with 16 bases in the middle. CDR1 is SGHRS and CDR2 is YFSETQ in the germline V gene. This clonotype occurred many times. For TCRbeta, the library was prepared with unique molecular identifiers. TCRdb independently ran MiXCR on the PCR reads; one entry per CDR3 protein. This sample has some 300,000 distinct CDR3 sequences, with 10% to 13% found just once. The input for sequencing was PBMCs from the stem cell graft donor, taken from the stem cell graft. The clonotype originates from a human donor who donated a stem cell graft to a child with acute lymphoblastic leukemia. This chain links TRBV5-1 with TRBJ2-3; D is possibly TRBD1 or TRBD2 (5 bases each). In nucleotides, the CDR3 is TGCGCCAGCAGACCCCGGGCCGGGGCTAGCACAGATACGCAGTATTTT. Translating gives CASRPRAGASTDTQYF. Full variable domain (remainder filled in from reference TRBV5-1 and TRBJ2-3): KAGVTQTPRYLIKTRGQQVTLSCSPISGHRSVSWYQQTPGQGLQFLFEYFSETQRNKGNFPGRFSGRQFSNSRSEMNVSTLELGDSALYLCASRPRAGASTDTQYFGPGTRLTVL.